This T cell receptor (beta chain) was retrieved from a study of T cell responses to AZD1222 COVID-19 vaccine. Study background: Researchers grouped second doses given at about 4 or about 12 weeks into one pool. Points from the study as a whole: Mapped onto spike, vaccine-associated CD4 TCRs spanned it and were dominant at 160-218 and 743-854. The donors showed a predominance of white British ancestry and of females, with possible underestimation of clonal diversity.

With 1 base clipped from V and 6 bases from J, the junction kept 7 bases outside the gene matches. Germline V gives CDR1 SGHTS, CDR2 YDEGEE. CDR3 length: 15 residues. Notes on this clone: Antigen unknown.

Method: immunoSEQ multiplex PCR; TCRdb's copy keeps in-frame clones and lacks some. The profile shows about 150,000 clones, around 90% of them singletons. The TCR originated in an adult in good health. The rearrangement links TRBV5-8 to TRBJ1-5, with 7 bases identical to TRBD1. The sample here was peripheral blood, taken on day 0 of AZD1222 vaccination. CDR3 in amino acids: CASSLIGGAGQPQHF. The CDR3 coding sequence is TGTGCCAGCAGCTTGATAGGGGGCGCCGGTCAGCCCCAGCATTTT. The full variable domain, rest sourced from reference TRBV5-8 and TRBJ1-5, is EAGVTQSPTHLIKTRGQQATLRCSPISGHTSVYWYQQALGLGLQFLLWYDEGEERNRGNFPPRFSGRQFPNYSSELNVNALELEDSALYLCASSLIGGAGQPQHFGDGTRLSIL.